The 21 T cell receptor beta chains listed next were all sequenced from one sample in a study of beta chain features in type 1 diabetes. Since all of the isolated RNA was reverse transcribed, expressed TCRB transcripts were what got sequenced. Clones were sequenced by immunoSEQ multiplex PCR, and TCRdb holds only the in-frame ones, with some missing. Of around 190,000 clones listed, about 13% were seen once; the top ten hold roughly 0.6%. Material for sequencing was central memory CD4+ T cells from blood. Receptor source: a woman younger than 35 in good health.

This clone came up a few times. CDR3 bases: TGTGCCAGCCGCCCTCGGGGCACAGATACGCAGTATTTT. Translating it yields CASRPRGTDTQYF. The genes are TRBV2 and TRBJ2-3; D not certain. The V gene's germline CDR1 is SNHLY and CDR2 FYNNEI. The CDR3 consists of 13 residues. V lost 8 bases and J lost 1, with 10 bases in between.

This clone has only a few counts. This chain uses TRBV11-1 with TRBJ2-2; 10 bases are shared with TRBD2. This CDR3 is 18 amino acids long. CDR1 is SGHAT, CDR2 FQDESV, per germline (reference sequence). Losses at the gene ends were 5 bases for V and 5 bases for J; bases not matched to a gene: 14. The CDR3 spells CASSPRGAGGPQTGELFF. The DNA of the CDR3 is TGTGCCAGCAGCCCGCGCGGAGCGGGAGGGCCACAAACCGGGGAGCTGTTTTTT.

This clone came up a few times. The chain carries TRBV11-3 and TRBJ2-1; 7 nucleotides align to TRBD2. This CDR3 comprises 12 residues. Germline CDR1 SGHNT, CDR2 YENEEA. With V trimmed by 8 bases and J by 8 bases, 6 bases remained unmatched. The CDR3 DNA follows: TGTGCCAGCGGACTAGGGTCCCATGAGCAGTTCTTC. It specifies CASGLGSHEQFF.

This clone was detected only a few times. The chain carries TRBV5-1 and TRBJ1-4; D is possibly TRBD1 (5 bases). This CDR3 is built from 14 residues. The germline V and J ends were trimmed by 4 bases and 4 bases, with 11 bases remaining between them. Germline values: CDR1 SGHRS, CDR2 YFSETQ. CDR3 sequence reads: CASSQGWGNEKLFF. CDR3 sequence (DNA): TGCGCCAGCAGCCAGGGATGGGGTAATGAAAAACTGTTTTTT.

This sequence joins TRBV29-1 and TRBJ2-7, with TRBD2 identical over 13 bases. CDR1 is SQVTM, CDR2 ANQGSEA, per germline. The V gene end was trimmed by 6 bases and the J gene end by 0 bases; junction bases not matched to a gene: 5. This CDR3 is 15 amino acids long. The CDR3 protein is CSVALAGGSSYEQYF. The CDR3 coding sequence is TGCAGCGTAGCACTAGCGGGAGGGAGCTCCTACGAGCAGTACTTC.

This clone was seen a few times. The gene calls are TRBV6-1 and TRBJ2-7; 10 positions match TRBD1. Looked up from germline, CDR1 is MNHNS and CDR2 is SASEGT. Trimming at V came to 4 bases and at J to 3 bases, leaving 9 bases not matched to a gene. CDR3 size: 16 residues. CDR3 in amino acids: CASSVIRDRGIYEQYF. The CDR3 region has the DNA TGTGCCAGCAGTGTCATCCGGGACAGGGGAATCTACGAGCAGTACTTC.

In this sample, this clone turned up a few times. The gene calls are TRBV6-1 and TRBJ1-3, with TRBD1 matching over 9 bases. The CDR3 has 14 amino acids. Looked up from germline, CDR1 is MNHNS and CDR2 is SASEGT. The V and J ends lost 7 bases and 5 bases, in that order; junction bases with no gene match: 6. The CDR3 DNA reads TGTGCCAGCACCCCAGGACAGGGGAGAAACACCATATATTTT. The encoded protein is CASTPGQGRNTIYF.

The V gene is TRBV29-1, the J gene TRBJ1-2; 9 bases line up with TRBD1. CDR1 is SQVTM, CDR2 ANQGSEA, per germline. The CDR3 is 19 residues long. The V and J ends lost 4 bases and 0 bases, in that order; junction bases with no gene match: 18. The CDR3 region is CSVARPGTGFEAPNYGYTF. As DNA, the CDR3 is TGCAGCGTTGCTCGTCCCGGGACAGGGTTTGAAGCTCCTAACTATGGCTACACCTTC. Looking up the rest from reference TRBV29-1 and TRBJ1-2 gives the full variable domain: SAVISQKPSRDICQRGTSLTIQCQVDSQVTMMFWYRQQPGQSLTLIATANQGSEATYESGFVIDKFPISRPNLTFSTLTVSNMSPEDSSIYLCSVARPGTGFEAPNYGYTFGSGTRLTVV.

This clone has just a few counts. The genes are TRBV4-2 and TRBJ2-5; 7 nucleotides align to TRBD2. CDR3 length: 15 amino acids. V was pared by 1 base and J by 4 bases, with 6 bases of the junction left unmatched. Germline CDR1 and CDR2: LGHNA and YNFKEQ. The CDR3 DNA reads as TGTGCCAGCAGCCAAGCCGGCGGGGGTCGAGAGACCCAGTACTTC. Amino acid sequence: CASSQAGGGRETQYF.

The rearrangement links TRBV6-5 to TRBJ2-3; D is possibly TRBD2 (6 bases). CDR1 MNHEY and CDR2 SVGAGI come from the germline V gene. The ends were cut back, 0 bases at V and 2 bases at J, with 12 bases in the middle. The CDR3 spans 16 residues. This chain's CDR3 is CASSYSIQGLTDTQYF. Here the CDR3 DNA reads TGTGCCAGCAGTTACTCGATTCAGGGACTCACAGATACGCAGTATTTT.

The V and J genes are TRBV30 and TRBJ1-5, with 9 positions matching TRBD1. The length of the CDR3 is 14 residues. V lost 5 bases to trimming and J lost 0 bases; unmatched junction nucleotides: 2. Germline values: CDR1 GTSNPN, CDR2 SVGIG (reference sequence). The CDR3 loop reads CAWGTGNSNQPQHF. Here the CDR3 DNA reads TGTGCCTGGGGGACAGGGAATAGCAATCAGCCCCAGCATTTT.

This chain uses TRBV29-1 with TRBJ2-5; possible D gene TRBD2, 6 bases. Germline values: CDR1 SQVTM, CDR2 ANQGSEA. The CDR3 loop spans 13 amino acids. V lost 3 bases and J lost 5, with 13 bases in between. CDR3 sequence reads: CSVDLPGRETQYF. The CDR3 coding sequence is TGCAGCGTTGATCTCCCGGGGAGGGAGACCCAGTACTTC.

This chain links TRBV6-5 with TRBJ2-7, with 7 bases aligning to TRBD1. The CDR3 length is 15 residues. Germline V gene lookup returns CDR1 MNHEY and CDR2 SVGAGI. V trimming: 6 bases; J trimming: 4 bases; junction bases outside the gene matches: 12. DNA of the CDR3: TGTGCCAGCAGCCGACAGGGAAAAGGCTTATACGAGCAGTACTTC. It translates to CASSRQGKGLYEQYF.

This clone appeared a single time. The chain links TRBV28 to TRBJ2-7; 10 nucleotides line up with TRBD2. The CDR3 runs to 14 residues. V was pared by 6 bases and J by 4 bases, with 6 bases of the junction left unmatched. In germline, CDR1 is MDHEN, CDR2 SYDVKM. The CDR3 DNA sequence: TGTGCCAGCAGATTCCTAGCGGGAGATTACGAGCAGTACTTC. Its translation: CASRFLAGDYEQYF.

This clone was observed a few times. V usage is TRBV28 and J usage is TRBJ2-3; perhaps TRBD2 as D (6 bases). Germline lookup yields CDR1 MDHEN and CDR2 SYDVKM. Deletions cut 11 bases from V and 1 base from J, with 13 bases between. The CDR3 runs 13 residues. The CDR3 spells CALGGDGTDTQYF. CDR3 coding DNA: TGTGCCCTCGGGGGAGATGGCACAGATACGCAGTATTTT.

This clone has just a few counts. The genes are TRBV5-1 and TRBJ2-5; tentatively, D is TRBD2 (6 bases). Germline lookup yields CDR1 SGHRS and CDR2 YFSETQ. V shed 7 bases and J shed 1 base, with 14 bases lying between them. The length of the CDR3 is 14 residues. The CDR3 DNA is TGCGCCAGCGGAACCGGAGGGGTCCAAGAGACCCAGTACTTC. The encoded protein is CASGTGGVQETQYF.

In its sample, this clone was seen a few times. The chain couples TRBV14 to TRBJ2-7, with D uncertain. V lost 2 bases and J 3 bases, leaving 8 bases between the germline ends. Germline values: CDR1 SGHDN, CDR2 FVKESK. This CDR3 spans 13 amino acids. This chain's CDR3 is CASSQNRNYEQYF. The CDR3 DNA follows: TGTGCCAGCAGCCAAAACAGAAACTACGAGCAGTACTTC.

This sequence joins TRBV29-1 and TRBJ1-2; 8 bases match TRBD1. From germline, CDR1 is SQVTM and CDR2 ANQGSEA. The V segment lost 5 bases and the J segment 3 bases; nucleotides outside the gene matches: 5. This CDR3 region has 13 residues. The CDR3 DNA follows: TGCAGCGTTCGGACAGGGTGGGACTATGGCTACACCTTC. Amino acid sequence: CSVRTGWDYGYTF. The variable domain in full, completed from reference TRBV29-1 and TRBJ1-2, reads SAVISQKPSRDICQRGTSLTIQCQVDSQVTMMFWYRQQPGQSLTLIATANQGSEATYESGFVIDKFPISRPNLTFSTLTVSNMSPEDSSIYLCSVRTGWDYGYTFGSGTRLTVV.

V and J are TRBV27 and TRBJ2-2; D is perhaps TRBD2 (8 bases). Deletions cut 8 bases from V and 6 bases from J, with 16 bases between. The germline gives CDR1 MNHEY, CDR2 SMNVEV (reference sequence). This CDR3 spans 14 amino acids. CDR3 sequence reads: CASRQGLVPGELFF. As DNA, the CDR3 is TGTGCCAGCCGACAGGGACTAGTCCCCGGGGAGCTGTTTTTT.

This clone was observed a few times. The gene calls are TRBV7-2 and TRBJ1-2; no clear D. In germline, CDR1 is SGHTA, CDR2 FQGNSA. The CDR3 contains 15 residues. Trimming cost V 3 bases and J 4 bases, with 15 bases left between them. CDR3 region: CASSFSVQAGYGYTF. CDR3 nucleotides: TGTGCCAGCAGCTTCTCAGTCCAGGCGGGCTATGGCTACACCTTC.

The V gene is TRBV18, the J gene TRBJ2-7, with D uncertain. This CDR3 is built from 13 residues. V gave up 1 base and J gave up 1 base, with 5 bases separating them. Germline-derived CDR1 and CDR2 are KGHSH and LQKENI. CDR3 in amino acids: CASSPLRSYEQYF. For the CDR3, the DNA is TGTGCCAGCTCACCACTCCGGTCCTACGAGCAGTACTTC.